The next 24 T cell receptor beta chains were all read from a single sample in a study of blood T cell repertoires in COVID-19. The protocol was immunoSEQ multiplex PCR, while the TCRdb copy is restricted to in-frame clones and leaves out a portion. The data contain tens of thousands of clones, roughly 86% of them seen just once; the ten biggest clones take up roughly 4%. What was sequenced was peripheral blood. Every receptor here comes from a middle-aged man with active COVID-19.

Written as DNA, the CDR3 is TGTGCCAGCAGTTCAGGTGCTGGAAACACCATATATTTT. Its translation: CASSSGAGNTIYF. The V and J genes are TRBV6-5 and TRBJ1-3; no definite D call. The length of the CDR3 is 13 residues. Germline values: CDR1 MNHEY, CDR2 SVGAGI. V was shortened by 4 bases and J by 2 bases, with 6 bases between the two germline ends.

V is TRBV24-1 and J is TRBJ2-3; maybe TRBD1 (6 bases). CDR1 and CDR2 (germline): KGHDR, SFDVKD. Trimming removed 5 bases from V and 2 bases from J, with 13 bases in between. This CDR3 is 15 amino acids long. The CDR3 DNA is TGTGCCACCAGTGGGGGGCAGGGTCCCACAGATACGCAGTATTTT. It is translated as CATSGGQGPTDTQYF.

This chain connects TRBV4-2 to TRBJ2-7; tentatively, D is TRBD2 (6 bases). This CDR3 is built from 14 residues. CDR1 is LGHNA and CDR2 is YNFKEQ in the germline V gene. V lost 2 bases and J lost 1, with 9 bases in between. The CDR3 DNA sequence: TGTGCCAGCAGCCAACCTAGCGCGTCCTACGAGCAGTACTTC. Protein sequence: CASSQPSASYEQYF.

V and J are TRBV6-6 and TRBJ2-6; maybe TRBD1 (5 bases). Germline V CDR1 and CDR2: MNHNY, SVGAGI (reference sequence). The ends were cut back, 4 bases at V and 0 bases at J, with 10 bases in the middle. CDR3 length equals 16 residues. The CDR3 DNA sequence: TGTGCCAGCAGTTTTACAGGCAACTCTGGGGCCAACGTCCTGACTTTC. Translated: CASSFTGNSGANVLTF.

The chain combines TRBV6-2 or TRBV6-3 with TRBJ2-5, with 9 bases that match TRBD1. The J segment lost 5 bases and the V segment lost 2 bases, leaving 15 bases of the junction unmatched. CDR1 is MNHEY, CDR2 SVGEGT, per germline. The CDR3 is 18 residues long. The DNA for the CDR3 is TGTGCCAGCAGTTACCCCACGTACGGACAGGGGACCAGGGAGACCCAGTACTTC. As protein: CASSYPTYGQGTRETQYF.

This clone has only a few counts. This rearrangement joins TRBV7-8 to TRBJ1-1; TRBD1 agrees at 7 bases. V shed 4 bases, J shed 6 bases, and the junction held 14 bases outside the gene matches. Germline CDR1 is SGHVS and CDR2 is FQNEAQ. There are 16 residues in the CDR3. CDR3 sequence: CASSSGYRGSRPEAFF. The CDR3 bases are TGTGCCAGCAGCTCGGGTTACAGGGGATCTCGCCCTGAAGCTTTCTTT.

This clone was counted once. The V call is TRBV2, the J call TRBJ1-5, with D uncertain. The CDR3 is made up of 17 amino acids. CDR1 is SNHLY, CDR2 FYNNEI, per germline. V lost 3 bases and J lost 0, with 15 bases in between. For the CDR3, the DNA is TGTGCCAGCAGTGACTTAGGACTCCCCCATAGCAATCAGCCCCAGCATTTT. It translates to CASSDLGLPHSNQPQHF. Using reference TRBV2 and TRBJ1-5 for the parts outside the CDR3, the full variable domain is EPEVTQTPSHQVTQMGQEVILRCVPISNHLYFYWYRQILGQKVEFLVSFYNNEISEKSEIFDDQFSVERPDGSNFTLKIRSTKLEDSAMYFCASSDLGLPHSNQPQHFGDGTRLSIL.

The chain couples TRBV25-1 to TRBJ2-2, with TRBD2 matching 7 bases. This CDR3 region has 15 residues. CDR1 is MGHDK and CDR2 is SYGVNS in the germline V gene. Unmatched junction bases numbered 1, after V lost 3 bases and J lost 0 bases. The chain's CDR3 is CASSDAGANTGELFF. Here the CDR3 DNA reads TGTGCCAGCAGTGATGCGGGGGCGAACACCGGGGAGCTGTTTTTT.

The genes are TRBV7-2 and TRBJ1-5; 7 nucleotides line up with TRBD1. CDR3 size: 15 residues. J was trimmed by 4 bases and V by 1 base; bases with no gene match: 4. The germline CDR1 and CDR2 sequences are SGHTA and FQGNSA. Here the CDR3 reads CASSLGGTENQPQHF. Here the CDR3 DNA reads TGTGCCAGCAGCTTAGGGGGGACAGAGAATCAGCCCCAGCATTTT.

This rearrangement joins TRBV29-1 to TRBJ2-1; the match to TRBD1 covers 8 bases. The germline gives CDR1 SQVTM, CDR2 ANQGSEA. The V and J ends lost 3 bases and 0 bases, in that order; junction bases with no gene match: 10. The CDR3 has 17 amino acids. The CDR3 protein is CSVEGMGQATSYNEQFF. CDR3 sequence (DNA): TGCAGCGTTGAGGGAATGGGACAGGCTACCTCCTACAATGAGCAGTTCTTC.

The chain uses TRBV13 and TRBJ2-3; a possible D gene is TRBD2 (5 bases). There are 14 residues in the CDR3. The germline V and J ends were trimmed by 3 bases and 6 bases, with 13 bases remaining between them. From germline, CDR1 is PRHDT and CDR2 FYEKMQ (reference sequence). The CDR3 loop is CASSFDYNSDTQYF. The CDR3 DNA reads TGTGCCAGCAGCTTTGACTACAATTCCGATACGCAGTATTTT.

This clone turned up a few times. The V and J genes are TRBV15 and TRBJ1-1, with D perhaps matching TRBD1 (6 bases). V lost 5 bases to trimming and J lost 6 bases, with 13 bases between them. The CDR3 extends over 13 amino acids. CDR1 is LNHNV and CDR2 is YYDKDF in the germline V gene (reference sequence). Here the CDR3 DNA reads TGTGCCACCAGCCCTACAGGGACCGCTGAAGCTTTCTTT. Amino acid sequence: CATSPTGTAEAFF. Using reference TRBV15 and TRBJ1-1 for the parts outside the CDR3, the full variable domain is DAMVIQNPRYQVTQFGKPVTLSCSQTLNHNVMYWYQQKSSQAPKLLFHYYDKDFNNEADTPDNFQSRRPNTSFCFLDIRSPGLGDTAMYLCATSPTGTAEAFFGQGTRLTVV.

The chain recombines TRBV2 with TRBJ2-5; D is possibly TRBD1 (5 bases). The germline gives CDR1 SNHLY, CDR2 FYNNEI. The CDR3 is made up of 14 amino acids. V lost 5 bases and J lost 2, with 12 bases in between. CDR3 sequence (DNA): TGTGCCAGCAGTCTGACAGAGGCGCAAGAGACCCAGTACTTC. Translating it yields CASSLTEAQETQYF.

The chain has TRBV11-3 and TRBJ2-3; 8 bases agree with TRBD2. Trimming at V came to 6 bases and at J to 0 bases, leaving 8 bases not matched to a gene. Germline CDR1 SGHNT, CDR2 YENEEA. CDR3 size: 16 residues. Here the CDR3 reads CASRRRSGASTDTQYF. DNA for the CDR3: TGTGCCAGCAGGCGCCGTAGCGGGGCTAGCACAGATACGCAGTATTTT.

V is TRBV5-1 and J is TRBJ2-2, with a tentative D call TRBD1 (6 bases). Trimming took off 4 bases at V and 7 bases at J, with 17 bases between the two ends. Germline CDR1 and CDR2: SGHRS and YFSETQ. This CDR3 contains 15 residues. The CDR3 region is CASSTRGFSHGELFF. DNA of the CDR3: TGCGCCAGCAGCACTAGGGGGTTCTCCCACGGGGAGCTGTTTTTT.

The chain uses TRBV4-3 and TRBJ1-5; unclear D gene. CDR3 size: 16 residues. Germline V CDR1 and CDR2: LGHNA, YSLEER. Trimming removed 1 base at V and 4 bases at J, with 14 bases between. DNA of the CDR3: TGCGCCAGCAGCCAAGGAATCGGAGGTTTGAATCAGCCCCAGCATTTT. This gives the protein CASSQGIGGLNQPQHF.

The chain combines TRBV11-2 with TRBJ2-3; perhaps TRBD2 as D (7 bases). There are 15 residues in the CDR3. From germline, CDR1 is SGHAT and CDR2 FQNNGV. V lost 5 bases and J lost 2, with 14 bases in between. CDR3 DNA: TGTGCCAGCAGCCCCATGGGGGGGCCCACAGATACGCAGTATTTT. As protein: CASSPMGGPTDTQYF.

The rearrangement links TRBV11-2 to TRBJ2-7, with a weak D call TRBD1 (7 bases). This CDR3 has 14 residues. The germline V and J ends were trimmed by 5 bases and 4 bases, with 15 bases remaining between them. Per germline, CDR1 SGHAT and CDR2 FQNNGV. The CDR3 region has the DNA TGTGCCAGCAGCCCCAGGGGGGCCAGTTACGAGCAGTACTTC. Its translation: CASSPRGASYEQYF.

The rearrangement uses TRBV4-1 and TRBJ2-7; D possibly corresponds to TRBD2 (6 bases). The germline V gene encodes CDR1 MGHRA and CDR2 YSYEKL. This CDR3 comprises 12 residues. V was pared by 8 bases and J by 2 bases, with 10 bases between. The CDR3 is CASAWRAYEQYF. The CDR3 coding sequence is TGCGCCAGCGCGTGGAGGGCCTACGAGCAGTACTTC.

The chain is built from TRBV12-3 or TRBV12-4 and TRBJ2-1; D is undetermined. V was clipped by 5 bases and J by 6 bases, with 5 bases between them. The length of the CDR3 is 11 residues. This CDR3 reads CASSLGNEQFF. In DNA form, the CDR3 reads TGTGCCAGCAGTCTCGGCAATGAGCAGTTCTTC.

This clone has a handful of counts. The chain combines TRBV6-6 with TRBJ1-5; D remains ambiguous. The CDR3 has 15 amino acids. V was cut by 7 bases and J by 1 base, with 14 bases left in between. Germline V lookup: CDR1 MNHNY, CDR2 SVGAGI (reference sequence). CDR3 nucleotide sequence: TGTGCCAGCACCCCCGGAGGGAGAAGCAATCAGCCCCAGCATTTT. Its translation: CASTPGGRSNQPQHF.

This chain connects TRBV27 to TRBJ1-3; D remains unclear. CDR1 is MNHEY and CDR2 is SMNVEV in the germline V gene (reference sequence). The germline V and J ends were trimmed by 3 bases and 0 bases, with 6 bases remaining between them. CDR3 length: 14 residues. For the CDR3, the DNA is TGTGCCAGCAGTTTGGCCCGCTCTGGAAACACCATATATTTT. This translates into CASSLARSGNTIYF.

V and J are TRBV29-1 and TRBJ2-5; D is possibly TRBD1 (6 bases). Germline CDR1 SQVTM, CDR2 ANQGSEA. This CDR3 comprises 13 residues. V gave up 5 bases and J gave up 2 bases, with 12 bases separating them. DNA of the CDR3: TGCAGCGTTAGGAAGGGGGTACAAGAGACCCAGTACTTC. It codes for CSVRKGVQETQYF.

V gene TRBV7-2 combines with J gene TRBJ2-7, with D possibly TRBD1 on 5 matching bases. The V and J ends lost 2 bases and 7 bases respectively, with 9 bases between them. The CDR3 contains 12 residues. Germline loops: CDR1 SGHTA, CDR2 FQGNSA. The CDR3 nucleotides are TGTGCCAGCAGCTTAACTGGGGCAGAGCAGTACTTC. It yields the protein CASSLTGAEQYF.